The 15 T cell receptor beta chains below all came from one sample that was sequenced in a study of blood T cells in healthy people across ages. The authors ran a second PCR of 7 to 11 cycles using a sample-barcoded 5' primer and a J-beta primer mix. Each CDR3 protein is one row after TCRdb ran MiXCR on the 5' RACE reads. The profile covers around 750,000 distinct CDR3 sequences, with about 53% appearing a single time and approximately 41% taken by the ten largest. Sequenced input: blood. The receptor set was obtained from a man older than 75 in good health.

The chain uses TRBV2 and TRBJ2-2, with D perhaps matching TRBD2 (5 bases). V lost 7 bases and J 0 bases, leaving 9 bases between the germline ends. Germline loops: CDR1 SNHLY, CDR2 FYNNEI. This CDR3 contains 14 residues. The CDR3 spells CASKAGTNTGELFF. The CDR3 DNA is TGTGCCAGCAAGGCGGGCACGAACACCGGGGAGCTGTTTTTT.

The chain uses TRBV7-2 and TRBJ2-3, with 14 bases aligning to TRBD2. Germline loops: CDR1 SGHTA, CDR2 FQGNSA. CDR3 size: 16 residues. After removal of 5 bases from V and 14 bases from J, the junction contained 15 bases not matched to a gene. In DNA form, the CDR3 reads TGTGCCAGCAGCCCCGGGACTAGCGGGAGAGGTAGATACGCGTATTTT. This translates into CASSPGTSGRGRYAYF.

Only a few counts were recorded for this clonotype. V is TRBV6-1 and J is TRBJ2-1, with 10 bases fitting TRBD2. Germline-derived CDR1 and CDR2 are MNHNS and SASEGT. This CDR3 spans 14 amino acids. The V gene end was trimmed by 4 bases and the J gene end by 6 bases; junction bases not matched to a gene: 3. CDR3 DNA sequence: TGTGCCAGCAGTGTTAGCGGGAGGCGCAATGAGCAGTTCTTC. This translates into CASSVSGRRNEQFF.

This chain connects TRBV6-1 to TRBJ2-1; 16 bases fit TRBD2. The V gene's germline CDR1 is MNHNS and CDR2 SASEGT. The CDR3 spans 17 residues. J was trimmed by 7 bases and V by 6 bases; bases with no gene match: 9. In nucleotides, the CDR3 is TGTGCCAGCAGCGGGACTAGCGGGAGGGGGGGAGTAAATGAGCAGTTCTTC. Its translation is CASSGTSGRGGVNEQFF.

The chain combines TRBV5-1 with TRBJ2-3; possible D gene TRBD2, 6 bases. The CDR3 runs to 19 residues. Deletions cut 0 bases from V and 2 bases from J, with 22 bases between. In germline, CDR1 is SGHRS, CDR2 YFSETQ. The CDR3 bases are TGCGCCAGCAGCTTGGTATTGGGGGGACCCTCGAGCACCACAGATACGCAGTATTTT. Amino acid sequence: CASSLVLGGPSSTTDTQYF.

The V gene is TRBV29-1, the J gene TRBJ2-5; maybe TRBD2 (5 bases). This CDR3 region has 12 residues. Germline assignment: CDR1 SQVTM and CDR2 ANQGSEA. This CDR3 is CSLKRSGETQYF. The CDR3 DNA reads as TGCAGTCTAAAAAGGAGCGGAGAGACCCAGTACTTC.

V is TRBV10-3 and J is TRBJ1-4; 8 bases line up with TRBD1. The CDR3 totals 13 residues. J lost 6 bases, V lost 10 bases, and 7 bases had no gene match. From germline, CDR1 is ENHRY and CDR2 SYGVKD. The CDR3 DNA reads as TGTGCCAGTACGGACAGGGTGGATGAAAAACTGTTTTTT. This codes for CASTDRVDEKLFF.

This clonotype came up once. The chain uses TRBV2 and TRBJ2-3, with TRBD2 matching 8 bases. V gave up 3 bases and J gave up 4 bases; unmatched junction bases: 6. CDR1 and CDR2 from the germline V gene are SNHLY and FYNNEI. The CDR3 is made up of 15 amino acids. In nucleotides, the CDR3 is TGTGCCAGCAGTGACGGCGGGAGGCCCCCAGATACGCAGTATTTT. Protein product: CASSDGGRPPDTQYF.

The chain employs TRBV29-1 and TRBJ2-1; 10 nucleotides match TRBD2. CDR1 and CDR2 (germline): SQVTM, ANQGSEA. This CDR3 contains 15 residues. V lost 7 bases to trimming and J lost 2 bases; unmatched junction nucleotides: 8. The CDR3 DNA reads as TGCAGCGCTCAAGCTAGCGGGAGTGCCTACAATGAGCAGTTCTTC. Translation: CSAQASGSAYNEQFF.

The chain uses TRBV13 and TRBJ1-2, with 10 bases that match TRBD1. V was clipped by 5 bases and J by 8 bases; unmatched bases: 14. Looked up from germline, CDR1 is PRHDT and CDR2 is FYEKMQ (reference sequence). The CDR3 extends over 16 amino acids. This CDR3 is CASSTGTGAPSEGYTF. The CDR3 DNA follows: TGTGCCAGCAGCACCGGGACAGGGGCCCCCTCTGAGGGCTACACCTTC.

As concerns this clonotype: The junction departs from the called germline gene at one end, perhaps through a read error. The chain couples TRBV5-1 to TRBJ2-7; 7 nucleotides align to TRBD1. Germline CDR1 and CDR2: SGHRS and YFSETQ. This CDR3 comprises 14 residues. This CDR3 reads CASSRDSGSYEQNF. The CDR3 DNA sequence: TGCGCCAGCAGCCGGGACAGTGGGTCCTACGAGCAGAACTTC.

Only a few counts were recorded for this clonotype. The V call is TRBV6-2 or TRBV6-3, the J call TRBJ1-1; D is ambiguous. In germline, CDR1 is MNHEY, CDR2 SVGEGT. Trimming removed 3 bases at V and 4 bases at J, with 12 bases between. This CDR3 is 14 amino acids long. The DNA of the CDR3 is TGTGCCAGCAGTTATCCCCGAGGGCCCACTGAAGCTTTCTTT. Residues: CASSYPRGPTEAFF.

This clonotype was detected only a few times. The chain uses TRBV4-2 and TRBJ2-2; D is tentatively TRBD1 or TRBD2 (6 bases each). The CDR3 is 15 amino acids. The germline CDR1 and CDR2 sequences are LGHNA and YNFKEQ. The ends were cut back, 0 bases at V and 5 bases at J, with 10 bases in the middle. CDR3 in amino acids: CASSQEGGSTGELFF. CDR3 sequence (DNA): TGTGCCAGCAGCCAAGAAGGGGGGAGTACCGGGGAGCTGTTTTTT.

This clonotype was seen more than once but under ten times. The rearrangement uses TRBV20-1 and TRBJ2-5, with 8 bases lining up with TRBD1. The CDR3 consists of 12 residues. Germline V gives CDR1 DFQATT, CDR2 SNEGSKA (reference sequence). The J segment lost 3 bases and the V segment lost 8 bases, leaving 5 bases of the junction unmatched. The DNA for the CDR3 is TGCAGTTTAGGACAGGGAAAAGAGACCCAGTACTTC. Encoded protein: CSLGQGKETQYF.

V gene TRBV5-1 combines with J gene TRBJ2-7, with D possibly matching TRBD2 (6 bases). Germline assignment: CDR1 SGHRS and CDR2 YFSETQ. The CDR3 loop spans 14 amino acids. The V end lost 0 bases, the J end lost 7 bases, and 14 bases lay between the germline ends. CDR3 bases: TGCGCCAGCAGCTTGGCCAAGGGAGGAAGAGAGCAGTACTTC. Translation gives CASSLAKGGREQYF.